Sequencing of this T cell receptor beta chain was carried out in a study of OX40 agonist ivuxolimab in advanced cancers. Regarding the complete study: Ivuxolimab was an agonistic, fully human IgG2 monoclonal antibody directed against OX40 (CD134), a costimulatory receptor. Intravenous ivuxolimab was administered to patients every 2 weeks at six dose levels: 0.01, 0.1, 0.3, 1.5, 3 and 10 mg/kg. Of the approximately 54 dose-escalation patients, hepatocellular carcinoma was present in approximately 20, melanoma in roughly 15, renal cell carcinoma in 9 and head and neck cancer in 9. In the dose-escalation cohort, 65% to 90% of patients were male, and the mean age was around 60 years, with a range of about 23 to 80. Patients were allowed to have had prior anti-PD-1, anti-PD-L1 or anti-CTLA-4 therapy, and 40% to 45% of the dose-escalation patients had previously received checkpoint inhibitors. Three dose-escalation patients achieved partial responses, one with hepatocellular carcinoma and two with cutaneous melanoma. The purpose of peripheral TCRbeta sequencing was to test whether ivuxolimab changed TCR sequence diversity and led to clonal T-cell expansion. The monotherapy dose-escalation portion (N of about 49 patients) of the phase I ivuxolimab trial is reported in the paper.

The trial excluded patients who had a history of autoimmune disease or were on systemic immunosuppression. Peripheral blood for TCR sequencing was collected from all dose cohorts at baseline, on cycle 4 day 1, and on cycle 7 day 1. The samples were taken from a phase I, first-in-human, multicenter, open-label dose-escalation trial of ivuxolimab. Adults with locally advanced or metastatic head and neck squamous cell, hepatocellular, melanoma or renal cell carcinoma were enrolled in the trial. Before TCR sequencing, CD4+ T cells and CD8+ T cells from peripheral blood were sorted into separate populations. Study-wide conclusions, independent of this receptor: Antigen specificity was not determined for the clonally expanded peripheral T cells. After ivuxolimab, expanded clones were on average more numerous among CD8+ T cells than among CD4+ T cells. In the 0.1-3.0 mg/kg groups, partial responders had among the lowest normalized peripheral clonal expansion, particularly in CD8+ T cells. Low levels of normalized T-cell clonal expansion were also shown by some nonresponding patients. At doses from 0.1 to 3.0 mg/kg, clonal expansion was seen in both CD4+ and CD8+ blood T cells between baseline and week 6.

Genomic DNA was extracted from sorted cells for sequencing of the TCRbeta CDR3 region. TCRbeta CDR3 regions were sequenced using the immunoSEQ Assay. Held by TCRdb, this immuneACCESS table contains in-frame sequences only and omits some clones. Under half of the omission traces to an unresolved V gene where checked; the cause of the rest is unknown. The sample records more than 65,000 clones, around 91% of which are singletons. The ten largest account for over 9.5% of the sample. To note about this clone: Its antigen is not yet known. Qualities for individual bases were not recorded, and no much larger clone is one base off.

V lost 1 base and J lost 1 base; the stretch between them is 7 bases long. The germline V gene provides CDR1 LGHNA and CDR2 YNFKEQ. The CDR3 holds 14 amino acids from the cysteine to the phenylalanine. CDR3 DNA is the only sequence kept; it has 42 bases, read in frame from the first base. The clonotype was recovered from an adult with an advanced solid tumor such as melanoma, head and neck, liver or kidney cancer. This chain joins TRBV4-2 to TRBJ1-1; no D gene call is confident. The sequencing here drew on CD4+ or CD8+ T cells sorted from blood, taken in a trial of the OX40 agonist ivuxolimab. At the DNA level, the sequence is TGTGCCAGCAGCCAAGCAGTCTGGAACACTGAAGCTTTCTTT. Its amino acids are CASSQAVWNTEAFF.